This entry lists 17 T cell receptor beta chains sequenced from one sample in a study of OX40 agonist ivuxolimab in advanced cancers. Libraries were prepared by immunoSEQ multiplex PCR; TCRdb keeps only in-frame clonotypes and omits some of them. The sample shows fewer than 80,000 clones, over 75% of them seen only once. Sequencing was performed on CD4+ or CD8+ T cells sorted from blood, taken in a trial of the OX40 agonist ivuxolimab. These receptors originate from an adult with an advanced solid tumor such as melanoma, head and neck, liver or kidney cancer.

The chain has TRBV5-1 and TRBJ2-5; D might be TRBD1 or TRBD2, each matching 6 bases. V was cut by 10 bases and J by 2 bases, with 18 bases left in between. Germline V gene sequence: CDR1 SGHRS, CDR2 YFSETQ. The CDR3 length is 14 residues. The CDR3 loop reads CACGPGALQETQYF. The CDR3 DNA reads TGCGCCTGCGGGCCGGGGGCTCTTCAAGAGACCCAGTACTTC.

V and J are TRBV2 and TRBJ1-1; D is unresolved. In germline, CDR1 is SNHLY, CDR2 FYNNEI. The CDR3 totals 14 residues. Trimming left V 8 bases short and J 1 base short, with 14 bases between. The CDR3 DNA is TGTGCCAGCGGGCTTTTTCGGGCGAACACTGAAGCTTTCTTT. This sequence encodes CASGLFRANTEAFF.

The chain couples TRBV12-5 to TRBJ1-6; no firm D call. CDR1 is LGHNT and CDR2 is FRNRAP in the germline V gene. The V end was cut by 1 base, the J end by 7 bases, with 8 bases between. The CDR3 has 14 residues. The CDR3 nucleotides are TGTGCTAGTGGTTTGGCGCTCGGGAATTCACCCCTCCACTTT. This encodes CASGLALGNSPLHF.

This clone was seen once. This chain links TRBV29-1 with TRBJ1-1, with D unresolved. The V gene lost 4 bases and the J gene lost 0 bases, with 9 bases spanning the gap. CDR3 length: 13 residues. Per the germline V gene, CDR1 is SQVTM and CDR2 is ANQGSEA. CDR3 loop: CSVAPVMNTEAFF. The CDR3 DNA sequence: TGCAGCGTTGCCCCAGTCATGAACACTGAAGCTTTCTTT.

DNA of the CDR3: TGTGCCAGCAGCCCACCCCGGAATCCTAGCGGCTACAATGAGCAGTTCTTC. This encodes CASSPPRNPSGYNEQFF. The rearrangement uses TRBV7-9 and TRBJ2-1; 7 bases map to TRBD2. J gave up 3 bases and V 5 bases, and 13 bases lay outside the gene matches. Germline V gives CDR1 SEHNR, CDR2 FQNEAQ (reference sequence). CDR3 length equals 17 residues.

The V gene is TRBV7-2, the J gene TRBJ2-3, with TRBD2 identical over 14 bases. The germline V gene has CDR1 SGHTA and CDR2 FQGNSA. V shed 4 bases, J shed 8 bases, and the junction held 8 bases outside the gene matches. This CDR3 has 16 amino acids. CDR3 DNA sequence: TGTGCCAGCAGCTACGGACTAGCGGGGGGTGGGGTTACGCAGTATTTT. Amino acids: CASSYGLAGGGVTQYF.

This chain joins TRBV7-9 and TRBJ2-5; TRBD1 aligns across 7 bases. V gave up 8 bases and J gave up 4 bases; unmatched junction bases: 7. The CDR3 is 13 amino acids. Germline V lookup: CDR1 SEHNR, CDR2 FQNEAQ (reference sequence). The DNA of the CDR3 is TGTGCCAGCGAGCGACAGGGAGCAGAGACCCAGTACTTC. Amino acids: CASERQGAETQYF. The variable domain in full, with the rest retrieved from reference TRBV7-9 and TRBJ2-5, is DTGVSQNPRHKITKRGQNVTFRCDPISEHNRLYWYRQTLGQGPEFLTYFQNEAQLEKSRLLSDRFSAERPKGSFSTLEIQRTEQGDSAMYLCASERQGAETQYFGPGTRLLVL.

The V call is TRBV4-1, the J call TRBJ2-7; 7 nucleotides agree with TRBD1. V dropped 2 bases and J dropped 1; count of bases not matched to a gene: 5. CDR3 length: 15 amino acids. Germline V lookup: CDR1 MGHRA, CDR2 YSYEKL. CDR3 region: CASSQPGQISYEQYF. As DNA, the CDR3 is TGCGCCAGCAGCCAACCGGGACAGATTTCCTACGAGCAGTACTTC.

The chain carries TRBV19 and TRBJ1-2, with 11 bases fitting TRBD1. The germline V gene has CDR1 LNHDA and CDR2 SQIVND (reference sequence). V shed 4 bases, J shed 4 bases, and the junction held 5 bases outside the gene matches. The CDR3 totals 15 residues. The CDR3: CASSNRDRGAYGYTF. The CDR3 DNA follows: TGTGCCAGTAGTAACCGGGACAGGGGGGCCTATGGCTACACCTTC.

The J gene is TRBJ1-1, the V gene TRBV15; no clear D. The CDR3 extends over 17 amino acids. Germline V CDR1 and CDR2: LNHNV, YYDKDF (reference sequence). The V and J ends lost 0 bases and 0 bases respectively, with 14 bases between them. As DNA, the CDR3 is TGTGCCACCAGCAGAGATAGGGCCGGGCCGATGAACACTGAAGCTTTCTTT. Translating it yields CATSRDRAGPMNTEAFF.

The rearrangement links TRBV30 to TRBJ1-2; D is possibly TRBD1 (6 bases). Germline V gene lookup returns CDR1 GTSNPN and CDR2 SVGIG (reference sequence). The CDR3 has 12 amino acids. Deletions cut 7 bases from V and 5 bases from J, with 14 bases between. The CDR3, as DNA: TGTGCCTTAAACAGGGACGAATATGGCTACACCTTC. It specifies CALNRDEYGYTF.

V usage is TRBV7-9 and J usage is TRBJ1-4; 10 bases are shared with TRBD1. Germline V lookup: CDR1 SEHNR, CDR2 FQNEAQ (reference sequence). J lost 8 bases, V lost 5 bases, and 8 bases had no gene match. The CDR3 has 15 residues. CDR3 sequence reads: CASSAPGQGLEKLFF. CDR3 sequence (DNA): TGTGCCAGCAGCGCGCCGGGACAGGGGTTAGAAAAACTGTTTTTT. Based on the CDR3 plus reference TRBV7-9 and TRBJ1-4, the full variable domain is DTGVSQNPRHKITKRGQNVTFRCDPISEHNRLYWYRQTLGQGPEFLTYFQNEAQLEKSRLLSDRFSAERPKGSFSTLEIQRTEQGDSAMYLCASSAPGQGLEKLFFGSGTQLSVL.

The chain employs TRBV6-1 and TRBJ1-2; D is uncertain. CDR3 size: 14 residues. CDR1 is MNHNS, CDR2 SASEGT, per germline. Trimming stripped 1 base from V and 7 bases from J, with 13 bases between. The CDR3 protein is CASSEVGSRGGYTF. In DNA form, the CDR3 reads TGTGCCAGCAGTGAAGTCGGGTCCCGGGGTGGCTACACCTTC.

V and J are TRBV7-8 and TRBJ2-1; D tentatively fits TRBD1 or TRBD2 (5 bases each). This CDR3 contains 14 residues. Germline CDR1 and CDR2: SGHVS and FQNEAQ. Trimming took 5 bases from V and 2 from J, leaving 10 bases between them. The DNA of the CDR3 is TGTGCCAGCAGCCGGGACCGCCCCTACAATGAGCAGTTCTTC. Protein: CASSRDRPYNEQFF.

The chain recombines TRBV11-2 with TRBJ2-7; D may correspond to TRBD1 or TRBD2 (5 bases each). Germline CDR1 is SGHAT and CDR2 is FQNNGV. V was pared by 0 bases and J by 7 bases, with 16 bases between. CDR3 length equals 15 residues. For the CDR3, the DNA is TGTGCCAGCAGCTTAGATGGGGCGCGGGTGGAGGAGCAGTACTTC. Its translation: CASSLDGARVEEQYF. Filled out from reference TRBV11-2 and TRBJ2-7, the complete variable domain reads EAGVAQSPRYKIIEKRQSVAFWCNPISGHATLYWYQQILGQGPKLLIQFQNNGVVDDSQLPKDRFSAERLKGVDSTLKIQPAKLEDSAVYLCASSLDGARVEEQYFGPGTRLTVT.

This clone was recorded once. The rearrangement links TRBV7-3 to TRBJ2-2; D remains ambiguous. CDR1 and CDR2 from the germline V gene are SGHTA and FQGTGA. Trimming took 2 bases from V and 2 from J, leaving 9 bases between them. The CDR3 is made up of 15 amino acids. The CDR3 bases are TGTGCCAGCAGCTTAGGTTACCTAAACACCGGGGAGCTGTTTTTT. It yields the protein CASSLGYLNTGELFF.

The chain carries TRBV7-9 and TRBJ2-1, with D perhaps matching TRBD1 (5 bases). Trimming took off 2 bases at V and 8 bases at J, with 10 bases between the two ends. Looked up from germline, CDR1 is SEHNR and CDR2 is FQNEAQ (reference sequence). The CDR3 length is 13 residues. The CDR3 coding sequence is TGTGCCAGCAGCTTAACAGGTCCAGATGAGCAGTTCTTC. This gives the protein CASSLTGPDEQFF.